This T cell receptor (beta chain) was sequenced for a study of blood T cell repertoires in COVID-19 (dated by TCRdb to about 2020). Context from the whole study: The collaborator samples originated in the United States, Italy and Spain and spanned the acute and convalescent phases of COVID-19. The prospective study material was composed of cDNA or gDNA derived from T cells, B-cell-depleted T cells, or PBMCs. Subjects who had been exposed to COVID-19, were actively infected with it, or had recovered from it provided the deeply sampled blood TCRbeta repertoires that made up the dataset. The repertoires were released in a freely available public database meant as a resource for research on the immune response to SARS-CoV-2. The samples were drawn from the first 160 participants of the ongoing ImmuneRACE study and from over a thousand subjects provided by 6 global collaborators. A de-identified subject ID, COVID-19 status, age in years and sex were almost always included in the sample metadata. Where available, HLA class I and class II types were obtained from metadata supplied by the sample provider rather than from assay-based typing.

TCRbeta CDR3 regions were amplified from genomic DNA using the immunoSEQ Assay, a bias-controlled multiplex PCR. The source study handled its data this way. The number of nucleated cells in each sample was estimated from the amplification of reference gene primers within the assay. To quantify the absolute abundance of each unique TCRbeta CDR3 rearrangement, sequence reads were collapsed and filtered. For each sample, productive Simpson clonality was calculated by taking the square root of Simpson's diversity index across productive rearrangements. Held by TCRdb, this immuneACCESS table contains in-frame sequences only and omits some clones. Under half of the omission traces to an unresolved V gene where checked; the cause of the rest is unknown. That table is the source of V, J and clone size, and D and trimming were worked out from the DNA. This sample has fewer than 350,000 clones in its table, and approximately 91% of those were observed once. The ten biggest clones cover about 5.2% of the sample.

As for this clone: What antigen it recognizes has not been identified. Qualities for individual bases were not recorded, and no much larger clone is one base off.

Sequences SGHNT (CDR1) and YYREEE (CDR2) are obtained from the germline V gene (reference sequence). V gives up 5 bases and J gives up 8 bases, and the segment between their germline ends measures 17 bases. The CDR3 holds 15 amino acids from the cysteine to the phenylalanine. The only DNA kept is the CDR3, 45 bases in frame from the first base. General conclusions and limits of the study: How much clinical and demographic metadata was included differed by source and by participant, and the metadata was provided uncurated.

Participants in the prospective study were enrolled through a virtual design, were aged roughly 18 to 100 years, and lived in 24 United States geographic areas. Cohort assignment in the prospective study relied on participant-reported clinical history from a screening survey and a study questionnaire. Recovered participants in ImmuneRACE Cohort 3 were defined as having two consecutive negative NP/OP PCR tests, clearance from a healthcare professional, or resolution of symptoms. Each participant in the prospective study had whole blood, serum and a nasopharyngeal or oropharyngeal swab collected by mobile phlebotomists. Additional blood draws and questionnaires over an approximately 2-month period could optionally be provided by prospective study participants. Blood samples from the prospective study were shipped frozen or at room temperature prior to DNA extraction.

The clonotype comes from a man aged 55 to 70 who had recovered from COVID-19. Sequences were obtained from PBMCs or T cells enriched from blood (not recorded which). The chain links TRBV5-4 with TRBJ1-6; the D region possibly corresponds to TRBD1 (5 bases align). The DNA sequence is TGTGCCAGCAGGGAAGGAGGGACGGATTATTCACCCCTCCACTTT. Translated, this gives CASREGGTDYSPLHF.